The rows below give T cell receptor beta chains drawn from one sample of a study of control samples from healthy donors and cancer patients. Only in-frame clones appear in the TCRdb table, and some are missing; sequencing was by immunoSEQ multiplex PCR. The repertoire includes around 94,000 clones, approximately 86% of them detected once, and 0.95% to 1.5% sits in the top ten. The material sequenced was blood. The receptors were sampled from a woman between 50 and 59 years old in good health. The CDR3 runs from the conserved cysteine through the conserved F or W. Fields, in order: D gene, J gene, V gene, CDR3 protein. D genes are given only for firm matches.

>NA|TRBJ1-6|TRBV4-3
CASSQGRNNSPLHF
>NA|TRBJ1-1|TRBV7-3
CASRSGRLTEAFF
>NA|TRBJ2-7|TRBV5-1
CASSFNGQGSSYEQYF
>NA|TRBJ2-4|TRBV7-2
CASSPSPGRGIQYF
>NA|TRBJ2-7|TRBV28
CASSSGYTYEQYF
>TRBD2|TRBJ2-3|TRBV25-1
CASSDLAVLTDTQYF
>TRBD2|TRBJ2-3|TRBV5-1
CASSPDGVAGARDTQYF
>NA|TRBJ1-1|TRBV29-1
CSVRTGGGTEAFF
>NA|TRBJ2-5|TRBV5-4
CASSLDPLGETQYF
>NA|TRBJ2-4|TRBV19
CASSILGIQGPLAKNIQYF
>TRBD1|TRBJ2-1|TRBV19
CASSLDRGTYNEQFF
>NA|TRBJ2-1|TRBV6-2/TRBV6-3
CASSYRPPRGENNEQFF
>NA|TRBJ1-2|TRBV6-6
CASSPRNRDYTF
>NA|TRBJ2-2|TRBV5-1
CASSFSGGPGELFF
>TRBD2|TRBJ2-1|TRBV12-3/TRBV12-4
CASSGLAGSGQFF
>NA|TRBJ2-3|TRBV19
CASSISQGADTQYF
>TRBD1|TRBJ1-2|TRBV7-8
CASSLAGQGSYGYTF
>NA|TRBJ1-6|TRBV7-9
CASSFQPGRANSPLHF